This T cell receptor beta chain was sequenced in a study of T cell repertoires in cytomegalovirus infection. Study-wide results and caveats: Dominating the ex vivo response were TCR beta clonotypes that were CMV-specific and HLA-C-restricted.

MiXCR was run by TCRdb on the reads, yielding one entry per CDR3 protein. The sample has about 700,000 distinct CDR3 sequences; around a third are singletons. On this clonotype itself: Its antigen is as yet unknown.

Per the germline V gene, CDR1 is SGHVS and CDR2 is FNYEAQ. The CDR3 sequence is 17 residues long. Deletions cut 7 bases from V and 4 bases from J, with 22 bases between. This specimen consisted of cultured PBMCs, obtained from culture after CMV antigen stimulation. The clonotype comes from a human donor in good health (CMV status not recorded). Some clones in this sample may be carry-over from other donors' samples. The V call is TRBV7-6, the J call TRBJ2-2; D might be TRBD2 (6 bases). CDR3 sequence: CASTSSAGLTRTGELFF. The CDR3 DNA reads as TGTGCCAGCACCTCTTCCGCTGGACTAACCCGCACCGGGGAGCTGTTTTTT.